Listed below are T cell receptor beta chains from one sample, sequenced in a study of blood T cell repertoires in COVID-19. The method was immunoSEQ multiplex PCR; TCRdb's version includes in-frame clones alone and lacks a portion of them. The table includes 250,000 to 350,000 clones, roughly 90% detected once. Sequenced input: PBMCs or T cells enriched from blood (not recorded which). The receptors were sampled from a woman aged 25-40 years who had recovered from COVID-19. CDR3s include the opening cysteine and the closing phenylalanine or tryptophan. The order of the fields is V gene, CDR3 protein.

TRBV9 | CASSDSSGNFNEQFF
TRBV2 | CASSARRRELNEQFF
TRBV18 | CASSPASGGINYGYTF
TRBV4-2 | CASSQNVGRENQPQHF
TRBV28 | CASSPGDRRQETQYF
TRBV19 | CASSIAGDGFYEQYF
TRBV29-1 | CSVARGTSGSWAYNEQFF
TRBV28 | CASSFSGRAEFF
TRBV18 | CASSPRGTSTDTQYF
TRBV3-1/TRBV3-2 | CASSPGLAGTGELFF
TRBV28 | CASSLGRRDSPLHF
TRBV28 | CASSLERGSEQYF
TRBV6-5 | CASSYSSFGGAEAFF
TRBV6-2/TRBV6-3 | CASSLDRAGDQPQHF
TRBV11-2 | CASRSLAGGAGELFF
TRBV7-9 | CASSPLEPREQFF
TRBV30 | CACSGTAKSGNTIYF
TRBV3-1/TRBV3-2 | CASSQALADSYEQYF
TRBV4-3 | CASSQDGGSRAFGEKLFF
TRBV19 | CATRDSPYEQYF
TRBV6-6 | CASRGLAGGSETQYF
TRBV6-2/TRBV6-3 | CASSYSSGSTDTQYF
TRBV6-5 | CASSPVTEAFF
TRBV14 | CASSRSPWGGYTDTQYF
TRBV4-3 | CASSQVLGGGSGAGETQYF
TRBV6-4 | CASRAPTGESTDTQYF
TRBV5-1 | CASSWTGAADTQYF
TRBV9 | CASSFGQGVADTQYF
TRBV10-3 | CAIREDRGGGETQYF
TRBV6-5 | CASSYLDRAFNYGYTF
TRBV4-2 | CASSQDGIIAGVHTGELFF
TRBV7-2 | CASAGTSGISYEQYF
TRBV5-8 | CASRDGPQGDNEKLFF
TRBV13 | CASRGGAGGPQETQYF
TRBV28 | CASRTGQTTTNEKLFF
TRBV28 | CASSPPLTGELFF